The 7 T cell receptor beta chains below were found in one sample sequenced in a study of PD-1 blockade in classical Hodgkin lymphoma. The method was immunoSEQ multiplex PCR; TCRdb's version includes in-frame clones alone and lacks a portion of them. The sample holds 100,000 or so clones, 85% to 90% seen once. Every one of the patients relapsed after autologous stem cell transplantation (brentuximab vedotin exposure was variable). Specimen: peripheral blood mononuclear cells (PBMCs), collected before the second cycle of nivolumab. These receptors all come from a human donor with classical Hodgkin lymphoma.

V and J are TRBV14 and TRBJ2-2; no firm D call. Deletions cut 5 bases from V and 6 bases from J, with 16 bases between. CDR3 length equals 15 residues. CDR1 and CDR2 from the germline V gene are SGHDN and FVKESK. The CDR3 loop is CASSTGLLQAGELFF. In DNA, the CDR3 is TGTGCCAGCAGCACGGGCCTTCTCCAGGCCGGGGAGCTGTTTTTT.

The CDR3 sequence is CASRAPAKETQYF. DNA for the CDR3: TGTGCCAGCAGAGCGCCGGCAAAAGAGACCCAGTACTTC. This chain uses TRBV28 with TRBJ2-5; D gene unclear. The germline V gene encodes CDR1 MDHEN and CDR2 SYDVKM. Trimming removed 6 bases from V and 3 bases from J, with 11 bases in between. The CDR3 runs 13 residues.

This clone was seen a single time. J is TRBJ2-5 and V is TRBV12-5; D unclear. The CDR3 spans 16 residues. Germline assignment: CDR1 LGHNT and CDR2 FRNRAP. V was clipped by 1 base and J by 4 bases, with 16 bases between them. The CDR3 DNA reads TGTGCTAGTGGTTTGGGTACCCACCGGGCTCGAGAGACCCAGTACTTC. It encodes CASGLGTHRARETQYF. The full variable domain, rest sourced from reference TRBV12-5 and TRBJ2-5, is DARVTQTPRHKVTEMGQEVTMRCQPILGHNTVFWYRQTMMQGLELLAYFRNRAPLDDSGMPKDRFSAEMPDATLATLKIQPSEPRDSAVYFCASGLGTHRARETQYFGPGTRLLVL.

The rearrangement uses TRBV6-5 and TRBJ1-2; TRBD1 matches 7 bases. This CDR3 has 14 amino acids. J was trimmed by 4 bases and V by 6 bases; bases with no gene match: 8. The V gene's germline CDR1 is MNHEY and CDR2 SVGAGI. This chain's CDR3 is CASRTSGGTYGYTF. The CDR3 DNA follows: TGTGCCAGCAGGACCTCAGGGGGTACCTATGGCTACACCTTC.

The rearrangement uses TRBV7-9 and TRBJ2-2; possible D gene TRBD2, 6 bases. Between the trimmed V and J ends, which lost 2 bases and 3 bases, there was a span of 10 bases. Germline assignment: CDR1 SEHNR and CDR2 FQNEAQ (reference sequence). The CDR3 runs 15 residues. The CDR3 coding sequence is TGTGCCAGCAGCTTACTGAGCGGGTACACCGGGGAGCTGTTTTTT. The encoded protein is CASSLLSGYTGELFF.

This chain joins TRBV30 and TRBJ2-7; unclear D gene. Germline-derived CDR1 and CDR2 are GTSNPN and SVGIG (reference sequence). This CDR3 spans 11 amino acids. V lost 1 base, J lost 3 bases, and 4 bases lay in between. This CDR3 reads CAWSGGYEQYF. CDR3 sequence (DNA): TGTGCCTGGAGTGGGGGCTACGAGCAGTACTTC.

This rearrangement joins TRBV6-6 to TRBJ2-3; TRBD2 matches at 13 bases. CDR1 is MNHNY, CDR2 SVGAGI, per germline (reference sequence). The CDR3 extends over 16 amino acids. V lost 6 bases to trimming and J lost 4 bases; unmatched junction nucleotides: 7. The CDR3 DNA is TGTGCCAGCAGGCCGACTAGCGGGGGGCCATCAGATACGCAGTATTTT. This translates into CASRPTSGGPSDTQYF.